A selection of T cell receptor beta chains follows, all from one sample in a study of blood T cell repertoires in COVID-19. Measured with immunoSEQ multiplex PCR; TCRdb has only the in-frame clones, and not every one. The data contain over 300,000 clones, 89% of them singletons. Sequencing was performed on peripheral blood. The receptor set was obtained from a man aged 35 to 55 with acute or convalescent COVID-19. Both conserved end residues are part of each CDR3. Fields, in order: CDR3 DNA, CDR3 protein, J gene, V gene, clone size, D gene. D genes are given only for firm matches. Some rows mark clone size as missing; the rest say once, few, many or name a class of expanded clone.

TGTGCCAGCAGTGATCGGGAGGCAGGCCAGGGCTACACCTTC,CASSDREAGQGYTF,TRBJ1-2,TRBV2,-,-
TGTGCCAGCAGGTGGACAGAACATAGCAATCAGCCCCAGCATTTT,CASRWTEHSNQPQHF,TRBJ1-5,TRBV28,-,-
TGCAGTGCTAGTCGGTGGGGCGAGGAGTCCTACAATGAGCAGTTCTTC,CSASRWGEESYNEQFF,TRBJ2-1,TRBV20-1,-,-
TGTGCCAGCAGCCCTATAGCCGGGACTAGCGGGGGGGCGAGTATAGAGGATACGCAGTATTTT,CASSPIAGTSGGASIEDTQYF,TRBJ2-3,TRBV3-1/TRBV3-2,-,TRBD2
TGTGCCAGCAGCCCCCGGACCGGGACAGAGCCCTACGAGCAGTACTTC,CASSPRTGTEPYEQYF,TRBJ2-7,TRBV7-8,-,TRBD1
-,CASSFGPGGTPGEKLFF,TRBJ1-4,TRBV5-1,-,-
TGTGCCAGCAGCCAAGTCACTAGCGGGACAGTCGACGAGCAGTACTTC,CASSQVTSGTVDEQYF,TRBJ2-7,TRBV3-1/TRBV3-2,-,TRBD2
TGTGCGCTTGAAACAGGAGTGAACACTGAAGCTTTCTTT,CALETGVNTEAFF,TRBJ1-1,TRBV30,-,-
TGTGCCACCAAGAGAGGACTAGCGGGAGATGAGACCCAGTACTTC,CATKRGLAGDETQYF,TRBJ2-5,TRBV27,-,TRBD2
TGTGCCAGCGGTAGGGGACAGGGGAGGACCGGGGAGCTGTTTTTT,CASGRGQGRTGELFF,TRBJ2-2,TRBV7-3,-,TRBD1
TGCGCCAGCAGTGAAGGGGCAAGGTATGGCTACACCTTC,CASSEGARYGYTF,TRBJ1-2,TRBV4-1,-,-
TGTGCCAGCAGCGAGGGGGCAGGGGGCCCAAAGAATGAAAAACTGTTTTTT,CASSEGAGGPKNEKLFF,TRBJ1-4,TRBV9,-,TRBD1
TGTGCCAGCAGCGTTACTAGTTCTAGCTCCTACGAGCAGTACTTC,CASSVTSSSSYEQYF,TRBJ2-7,TRBV4-2,-,-
TGTGCCAGTAGTATGCTCTCAGGGGTGGATAATCAGCCCCAGCATTTT,CASSMLSGVDNQPQHF,TRBJ1-5,TRBV19,-,-
TGTGCCAGCAGTGATAGAGGGTCCTCCTACAATGAGCAGTTCTTC,CASSDRGSSYNEQFF,TRBJ2-1,TRBV2,-,-
TGCGCCAGCAGCCATACCCCCGGGACAGAAGAGACCCAGTACTTC,CASSHTPGTEETQYF,TRBJ2-5,TRBV4-1,-,TRBD1
TGTGCCAGCTCCGGGACAAGGGGAAACACCATATATTTT,CASSGTRGNTIYF,TRBJ1-3,TRBV6-5,-,-
TGTGCCAGCAGCTTAGAACCCGGTTCAGGAGGAAAGGAGACCCAGTACTTC,CASSLEPGSGGKETQYF,TRBJ2-5,TRBV7-2,-,-
TGTGCCAGCAGCCCATCCACAGATACGCAGTATTTT,CASSPSTDTQYF,TRBJ2-3,TRBV7-2,-,-
TGTGCCAGCAGCCGGGACAGGGCCCAAGAGACCCAGTACTTC,CASSRDRAQETQYF,TRBJ2-5,TRBV3-1/TRBV3-2,-,TRBD1
TGTGCCAGCAGTGAAGAAGAGGGGGATACCCAGCCCCAGCATTTT,CASSEEEGDTQPQHF,TRBJ1-5,TRBV6-1,-,-
TGTGCCAGCAGCTTAGATGAGGCTAGCGGGCCCCAAACACCCTACGAGCAGTACTTC,CASSLDEASGPQTPYEQYF,TRBJ2-7,TRBV7-9,-,TRBD2
TGTGCCAGCAGCTTGCGGGGAGCCTACAATGAGCAGTTCTTC,CASSLRGAYNEQFF,TRBJ2-1,TRBV11-2,once,-
TGTGCCAGCATACAACAGGGGGTAGGGTATGGCTACACCTTC,CASIQQGVGYGYTF,TRBJ1-2,TRBV6-5,-,TRBD1
TGTGCCACAGGTCGTAGGGGTAGGGTTGACTATGGCTACACCTTC,CATGRRGRVDYGYTF,TRBJ1-2,TRBV6-5,-,-
TGTGCCAGCAGAGAACAGGGGGCGAACACCGGGGAGCTGTTTTTT,CASREQGANTGELFF,TRBJ2-2,TRBV9,-,TRBD1
TGTGCCAGTAGTATGTTCCCACAGGGGAAGGAAGGGGACTATGGCTACACCTTC,CASSMFPQGKEGDYGYTF,TRBJ1-2,TRBV19,-,TRBD1
TGTGCCAGTAGCCTTCGACAGGGAAGCTCTGGAAACACCATATATTTT,CASSLRQGSSGNTIYF,TRBJ1-3,TRBV19,-,TRBD1
TGCGCCAGCAGCACAAATTCGCAGGGTAGCGGCTACACCTTC,CASSTNSQGSGYTF,TRBJ1-2,TRBV5-1,-,-